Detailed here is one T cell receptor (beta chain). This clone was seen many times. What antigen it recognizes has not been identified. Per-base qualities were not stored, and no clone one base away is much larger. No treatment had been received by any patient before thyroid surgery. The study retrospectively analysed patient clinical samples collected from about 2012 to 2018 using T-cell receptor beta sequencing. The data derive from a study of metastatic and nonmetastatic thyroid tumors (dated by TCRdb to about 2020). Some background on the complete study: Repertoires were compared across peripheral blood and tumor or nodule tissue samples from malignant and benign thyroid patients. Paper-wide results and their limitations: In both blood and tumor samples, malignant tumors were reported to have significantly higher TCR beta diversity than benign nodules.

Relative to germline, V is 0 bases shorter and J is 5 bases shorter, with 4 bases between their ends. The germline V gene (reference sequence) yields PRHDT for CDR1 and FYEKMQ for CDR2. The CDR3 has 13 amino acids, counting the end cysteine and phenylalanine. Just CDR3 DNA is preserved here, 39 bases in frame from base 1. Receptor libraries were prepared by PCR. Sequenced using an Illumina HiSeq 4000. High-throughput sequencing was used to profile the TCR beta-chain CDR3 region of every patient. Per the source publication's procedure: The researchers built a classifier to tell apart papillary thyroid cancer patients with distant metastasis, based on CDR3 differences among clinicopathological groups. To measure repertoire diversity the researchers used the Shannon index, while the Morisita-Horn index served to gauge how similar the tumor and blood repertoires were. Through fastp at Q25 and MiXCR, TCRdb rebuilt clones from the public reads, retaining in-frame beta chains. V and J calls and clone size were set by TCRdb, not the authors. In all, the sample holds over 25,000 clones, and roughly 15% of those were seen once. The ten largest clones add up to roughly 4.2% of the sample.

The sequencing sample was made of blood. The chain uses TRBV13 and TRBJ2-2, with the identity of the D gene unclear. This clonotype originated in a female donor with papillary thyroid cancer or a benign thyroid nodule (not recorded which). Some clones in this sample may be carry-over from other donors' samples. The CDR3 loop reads CASSLGVTGELFF. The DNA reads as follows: TGTGCCAGCAGCTTAGGTGTTACCGGGGAGCTGTTTTTT. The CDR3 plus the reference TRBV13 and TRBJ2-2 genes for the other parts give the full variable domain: AAGVIQSPRHLIKEKRETATLKCYPIPRHDTVYWYQQGPGQDPQFLISFYEKMQSDKGSIPDRFSAQQFSDYHSELNMSSLELGDSALYFCASSLGVTGELFFGEGSRLTVL.